This T cell receptor (beta chain) emerged from a study of molecular identifiers for immune sequencing clone quantification. Points from the study as a whole: Underestimated sizes of highly expanded clones could result from identical TCR molecules that share a barcode. Jurkat TCR RNA from one cell was spiked into about a million naive cells, and it was reportedly detectable there.

CDR3 size: 12 residues. V lost 8 bases, J lost 1 base, and 8 bases lay in between. The germline V gene has CDR1 MNHEY and CDR2 SMNVEV (reference sequence). This clonotype was counted a few times. Its specificity is unknown. Each CDR3 protein is one row after TCRdb ran MiXCR on the PCR reads. Here the sample spans 85,000 to 130,000 distinct CDR3 sequences, approximately 40% being singletons. In the sort, naive CD8 T cells were defined as CD8+CD4-CCR7+CD45RA+. The chain joins TRBV27 to TRBJ1-1; D ambiguous. This TCR was sampled from a human donor in good health. Some libraries in this study had Jurkat cell RNA spiked in. Sequenced input: naive CD8+ T cells from blood, with Jurkat cell RNA spiked in. The subset denotes: FACS-sorted CD8+CD4-CCR7+CD45RA+ naive T cells. This chain's CDR3 is CASGHRNTEAFF. DNA for the CDR3: TGTGCCAGCGGGCACAGGAACACTGAAGCTTTCTTT.